This T cell receptor beta chain was profiled in a study of T cell responses to AZD1222 COVID-19 vaccine. Produced via immunoSEQ multiplex PCR; TCRdb's table is partial and in-frame only. The table lists about 150,000 clones, under 95% of them singletons. Trimming shortened V by 6 bases and J by 0 bases, and 14 bases separated the two germline ends. The germline V gene has CDR1 MDHEN and CDR2 SYDVKM. The CDR3 has 15 residues. The sequencing here drew on peripheral blood, taken on day 0 of AZD1222 vaccination. The gene calls are TRBV28 and TRBJ1-1, with D uncertain. This clonotype originated in an adult in good health. The CDR3 sequence: CASSANPSLNTEAFF. In nucleotides, the CDR3 is TGTGCCAGCAGCGCCAACCCTAGCCTGAACACTGAAGCTTTCTTT.